Listed below are T cell receptor beta chains from one sample, sequenced in a study of blood T cell repertoires in COVID-19. Generated by immunoSEQ multiplex PCR, the TCRdb table keeps only in-frame clones and is missing some. The sample gives some 45,000 clones, about 90% of which show up once; under 8.5% is in the top ten. Sequences were obtained from peripheral blood. Source of these receptors: a man in his sixties or seventies with active COVID-19. The CDR3 runs from the conserved cysteine through the conserved F or W. Each record gives: V gene, D gene, clone size, J gene, CDR3 protein, CDR3 DNA. A D gene is named only where the DNA matches it firmly. Only some rows state a clone size, as once, few, many or a class for expanded clones.

v_gene: TRBV6-5; d_gene: TRBD2; abundance: NA; j_gene: TRBJ2-5; CDR3aa: CASSRRGVLETQYF; CDR3nt: TGTGCCAGCAGTCGTCGGGGGGTGTTAGAGACCCAGTACTTC
v_gene: TRBV7-8; d_gene: TRBD1; abundance: NA; j_gene: TRBJ2-1; CDR3aa: CASSLGVGTGTEQFF; CDR3nt: TGTGCCAGCAGCTTAGGTGTCGGGACAGGGACTGAGCAGTTCTTC
v_gene: TRBV5-6; d_gene: NA; abundance: NA; j_gene: TRBJ2-1; CDR3aa: CASSSVGDNEQFF; CDR3nt: TGTGCCAGCAGCTCCGTGGGAGACAATGAGCAGTTCTTC
v_gene: TRBV7-2; d_gene: NA; abundance: NA; j_gene: TRBJ1-2; CDR3aa: CASGSRGYTF; CDR3nt: TGTGCCAGCGGATCCAGGGGCTACACCTTC
v_gene: TRBV18; d_gene: TRBD1; abundance: NA; j_gene: TRBJ2-7; CDR3aa: CASSLGTGGVYEQYF; CDR3nt: TGTGCCAGCTCACTTGGGACAGGGGGCGTCTACGAGCAGTACTTC
v_gene: TRBV7-2; d_gene: NA; abundance: NA; j_gene: TRBJ2-2; CDR3aa: CASSLRSPGGELFF; CDR3nt: TGTGCCAGCAGCTTACGATCTCCAGGCGGGGAGCTGTTTTTT
v_gene: TRBV23-1; d_gene: TRBD1; abundance: NA; j_gene: TRBJ2-7; CDR3aa: CASSQQTGANYEQYF; CDR3nt: TGCGCCAGCAGTCAACAGACAGGGGCAAACTACGAGCAGTACTTC
v_gene: TRBV19; d_gene: NA; abundance: NA; j_gene: TRBJ1-2; CDR3aa: CASSTLQGSGGYTF; CDR3nt: TGTGCCAGTAGTACCCTACAGGGATCGGGTGGCTACACCTTC
v_gene: TRBV30; d_gene: NA; abundance: NA; j_gene: TRBJ1-1; CDR3aa: CAWARDTRGTEAFF; CDR3nt: TGTGCCTGGGCTAGGGACACCCGAGGGACTGAAGCTTTCTTT
v_gene: TRBV2; d_gene: TRBD1; abundance: NA; j_gene: TRBJ1-1; CDR3aa: CASSELLDRAENTEAFF; CDR3nt: TGTGCCAGCAGTGAACTTTTAGACAGGGCAGAAAACACTGAAGCTTTCTTT
v_gene: TRBV23-1; d_gene: TRBD1; abundance: NA; j_gene: TRBJ1-5; CDR3aa: CASSHKTGECNQPQHF; CDR3nt: TGCGCCAGCAGTCATAAGACAGGGGAGTGCAATCAGCCCCAGCATTTT
v_gene: TRBV6-5; d_gene: TRBD1; abundance: NA; j_gene: TRBJ1-1; CDR3aa: CASSLQGKDTEAFF; CDR3nt: TGTGCCAGCAGTCTACAGGGGAAGGACACTGAAGCTTTCTTT
v_gene: TRBV24-1; d_gene: NA; abundance: NA; j_gene: TRBJ1-1; CDR3aa: CATNDLRRVAFF; CDR3nt: TGTGCCACCAACGATTTAAGGAGGGTAGCTTTCTTT
v_gene: TRBV7-2; d_gene: NA; abundance: NA; j_gene: TRBJ1-2; CDR3aa: CASSTQGPANYGYTF; CDR3nt: TGTGCCAGCAGCACGCAGGGGCCAGCTAACTATGGCTACACCTTC
v_gene: TRBV7-8; d_gene: NA; abundance: NA; j_gene: TRBJ2-6; CDR3aa: CASSLRGARSGANVLTF; CDR3nt: TGTGCCAGCAGCTTACGGGGGGCGAGGTCTGGGGCCAACGTCCTGACTTTC
v_gene: TRBV9; d_gene: NA; abundance: NA; j_gene: TRBJ2-5; CDR3aa: CASSVATAETQYF; CDR3nt: TGTGCCAGCAGCGTAGCGACAGCGGAGACCCAGTACTTC
v_gene: TRBV4-2; d_gene: TRBD1; abundance: once; j_gene: TRBJ2-7; CDR3aa: CASSQPRGTGDTYEQYF; CDR3nt: TGTGCCAGCAGCCAACCCCGTGGGACAGGGGACACCTACGAGCAGTACTTC
v_gene: TRBV2; d_gene: TRBD2; abundance: once; j_gene: TRBJ2-5; CDR3aa: CASSERLAYQETQYF; CDR3nt: TGTGCCAGCAGTGAGAGACTAGCATACCAAGAGACCCAGTACTTC
v_gene: TRBV15; d_gene: TRBD2; abundance: once; j_gene: TRBJ2-2; CDR3aa: CATRTGTSNTGELFF; CDR3nt: TGTGCCACGAGAACCGGGACTAGCAACACCGGGGAGCTGTTTTTT
v_gene: TRBV6-2/TRBV6-3; d_gene: TRBD2; abundance: NA; j_gene: TRBJ2-1; CDR3aa: CASSSGTSGGLYNEQFF; CDR3nt: TGTGCCAGCAGTTCTGGGACTAGCGGGGGCCTATACAATGAGCAGTTCTTC
v_gene: TRBV5-1; d_gene: TRBD1; abundance: NA; j_gene: TRBJ2-1; CDR3aa: CASSSNSRDRAYNEQFF; CDR3nt: TGCGCCAGCAGCTCGAACTCCCGGGACAGGGCCTACAATGAGCAGTTCTTC
v_gene: TRBV5-1; d_gene: NA; abundance: NA; j_gene: TRBJ2-2; CDR3aa: CASSLESQGRKAGELFF; CDR3nt: TGCGCCAGCAGCTTGGAATCACAGGGCCGGAAAGCCGGGGAGCTGTTTTTT
v_gene: TRBV19; d_gene: TRBD1; abundance: NA; j_gene: TRBJ1-6; CDR3aa: CASSETRGRTSYNSPLHF; CDR3nt: TGTGCCAGTAGTGAGACAAGGGGGCGCACGTCCTATAATTCACCCCTCCACTTT
v_gene: TRBV3-1/TRBV3-2; d_gene: NA; abundance: NA; j_gene: TRBJ2-7; CDR3aa: CASSQDYEGEGEQYF; CDR3nt: TGTGCCAGCAGCCAAGATTACGAGGGGGAGGGCGAGCAGTACTTC
v_gene: TRBV7-2; d_gene: TRBD1; abundance: NA; j_gene: TRBJ1-2; CDR3aa: CASSSQGSNYGYTF; CDR3nt: TGTGCCAGCAGCTCACAGGGGTCTAACTATGGCTACACCTTC